Listed here is a single T cell receptor beta chain. Its antigen is unidentified. The data stem from a study of cytomegalovirus exposure and HLA in healthy donors. The repertoire was sequenced with immunoSEQ multiplex PCR; TCRdb's copy has only in-frame clones and lacks some. The table records 100,000 to 150,000 clones, approximately 94% of them present only once. Germline loops: CDR1 MDHEN, CDR2 SYDVKM. The CDR3 totals 14 residues. V was shortened by 8 bases and J by 8 bases, with 19 bases between the two germline ends. Study-wide points: Some public TCRs appeared in many individuals, while most sequences were rare. First-cohort TCR clusters tended to co-occur in the 95 to 150 validation repertoires, a later analysis found.

V gene TRBV28 combines with J gene TRBJ2-1, with a possible D match to TRBD2 (5 bases). The receptor was derived from a woman between 18 and 29 years old in good health and CMV-seronegative. The sequencing sample was made of PBMCs. As DNA, the CDR3 is TGTGCCAGCTACCCCGGGGTGAGGGTCCATGAGCAGTTCTTC. It is translated as CASYPGVRVHEQFF.